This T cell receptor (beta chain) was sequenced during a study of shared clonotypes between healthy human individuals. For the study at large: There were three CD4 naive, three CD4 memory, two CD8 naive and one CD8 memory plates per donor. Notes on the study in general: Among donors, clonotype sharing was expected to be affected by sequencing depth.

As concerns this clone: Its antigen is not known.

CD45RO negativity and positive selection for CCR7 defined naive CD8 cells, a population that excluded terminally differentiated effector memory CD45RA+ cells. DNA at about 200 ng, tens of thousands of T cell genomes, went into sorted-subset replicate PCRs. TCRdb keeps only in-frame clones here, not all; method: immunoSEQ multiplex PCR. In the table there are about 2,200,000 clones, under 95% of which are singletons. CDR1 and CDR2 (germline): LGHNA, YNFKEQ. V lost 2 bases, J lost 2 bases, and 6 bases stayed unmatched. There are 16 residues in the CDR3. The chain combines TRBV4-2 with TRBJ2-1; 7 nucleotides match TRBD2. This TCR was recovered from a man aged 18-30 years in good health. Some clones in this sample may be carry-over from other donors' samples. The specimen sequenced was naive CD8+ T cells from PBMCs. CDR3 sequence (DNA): TGTGCCAGCAGCCAACCTGCTAGCGGAGCCTACAATGAGCAGTTCTTC. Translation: CASSQPASGAYNEQFF.